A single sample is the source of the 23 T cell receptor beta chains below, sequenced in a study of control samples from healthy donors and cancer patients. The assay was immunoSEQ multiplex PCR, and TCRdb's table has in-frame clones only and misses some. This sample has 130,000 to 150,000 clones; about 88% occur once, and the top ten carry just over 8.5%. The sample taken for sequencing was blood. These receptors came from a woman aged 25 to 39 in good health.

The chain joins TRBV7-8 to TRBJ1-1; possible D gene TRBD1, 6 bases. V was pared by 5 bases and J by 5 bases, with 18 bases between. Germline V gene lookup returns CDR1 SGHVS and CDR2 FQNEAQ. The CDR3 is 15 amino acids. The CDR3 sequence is CASSLQQGGSTEAFF. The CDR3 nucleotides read TGTGCCAGCAGCCTTCAACAGGGAGGAAGTACTGAAGCTTTCTTT. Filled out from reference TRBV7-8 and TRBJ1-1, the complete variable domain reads GAGVSQSPRYKVAKRGQDVALRCDPISGHVSLFWYQQALGQGPEFLTYFQNEAQLDKSGLPSDRFFAERPEGSVSTLKIQRTQQEDSAVYLCASSLQQGGSTEAFFGQGTRLTVV.

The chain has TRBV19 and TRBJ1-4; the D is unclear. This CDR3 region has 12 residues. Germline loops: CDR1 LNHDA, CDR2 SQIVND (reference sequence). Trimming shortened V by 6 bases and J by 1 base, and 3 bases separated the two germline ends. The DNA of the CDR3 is TGTGCCAGTAGACTAACTAATGAAAAACTGTTTTTT. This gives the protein CASRLTNEKLFF.

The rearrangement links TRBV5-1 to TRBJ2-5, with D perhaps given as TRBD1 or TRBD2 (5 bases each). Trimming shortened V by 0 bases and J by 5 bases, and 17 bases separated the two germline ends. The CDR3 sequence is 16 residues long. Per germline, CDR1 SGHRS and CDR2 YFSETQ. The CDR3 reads CASSLDDGDPRETQYF. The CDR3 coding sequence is TGCGCCAGCAGCTTGGATGACGGGGACCCCCGGGAGACCCAGTACTTC.

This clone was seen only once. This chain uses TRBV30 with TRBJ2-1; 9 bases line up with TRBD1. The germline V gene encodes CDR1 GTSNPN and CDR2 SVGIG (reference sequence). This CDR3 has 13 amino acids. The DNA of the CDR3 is TGTGCTGCTGGGGGGGACAGGGTGTCTGAGCAGTTCTTC. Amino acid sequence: CAAGGDRVSEQFF.

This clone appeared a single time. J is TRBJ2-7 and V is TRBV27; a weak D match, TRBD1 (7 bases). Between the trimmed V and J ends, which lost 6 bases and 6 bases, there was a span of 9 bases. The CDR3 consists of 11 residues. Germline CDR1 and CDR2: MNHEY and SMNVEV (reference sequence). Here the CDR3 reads CASSQGGEQYF. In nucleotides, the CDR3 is TGTGCCAGCAGCCAGGGGGGCGAGCAGTACTTC.

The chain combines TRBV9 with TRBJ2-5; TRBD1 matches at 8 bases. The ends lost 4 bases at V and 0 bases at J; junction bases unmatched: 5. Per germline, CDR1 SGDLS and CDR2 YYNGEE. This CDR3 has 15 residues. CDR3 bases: TGTGCCAGCAGCAGGACAGGGACGTACCAAGAGACCCAGTACTTC. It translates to CASSRTGTYQETQYF.

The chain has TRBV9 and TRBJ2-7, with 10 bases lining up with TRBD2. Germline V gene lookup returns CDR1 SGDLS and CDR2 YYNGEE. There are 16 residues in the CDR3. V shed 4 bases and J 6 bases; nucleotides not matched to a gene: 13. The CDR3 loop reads CASSPKYPSGSSEQYF. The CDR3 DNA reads TGTGCCAGCAGCCCCAAGTATCCTAGCGGGAGCTCCGAGCAGTACTTC.

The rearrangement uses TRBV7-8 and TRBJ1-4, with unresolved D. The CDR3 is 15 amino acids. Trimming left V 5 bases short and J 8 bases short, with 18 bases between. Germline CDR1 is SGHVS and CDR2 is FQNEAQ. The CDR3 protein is CASSPSQVAAEKLFF. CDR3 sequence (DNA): TGTGCCAGCAGCCCTAGTCAGGTCGCGGCGGAAAAACTGTTTTTT.

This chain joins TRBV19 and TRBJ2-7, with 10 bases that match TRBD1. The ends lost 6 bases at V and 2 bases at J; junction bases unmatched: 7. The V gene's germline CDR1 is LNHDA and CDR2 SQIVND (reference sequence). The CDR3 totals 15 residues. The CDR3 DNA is TGTGCCAGTAGCACAAAAGGGACAGGGGCCTACGAGCAGTACTTC. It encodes CASSTKGTGAYEQYF.

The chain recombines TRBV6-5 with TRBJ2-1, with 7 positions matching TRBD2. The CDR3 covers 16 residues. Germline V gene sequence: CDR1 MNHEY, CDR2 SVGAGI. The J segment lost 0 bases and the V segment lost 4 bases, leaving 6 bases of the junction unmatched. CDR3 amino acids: CASSSGDYPSYNEQFF. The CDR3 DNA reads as TGTGCCAGCAGTTCGGGGGACTACCCCTCCTACAATGAGCAGTTCTTC.

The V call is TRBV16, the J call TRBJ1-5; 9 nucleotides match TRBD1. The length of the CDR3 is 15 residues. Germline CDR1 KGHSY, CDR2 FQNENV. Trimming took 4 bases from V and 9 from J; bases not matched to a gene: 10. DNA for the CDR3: TGTGCCAGCAGCCGCGAGACAGGGGGATTGGCGCCCCAGCATTTT. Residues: CASSRETGGLAPQHF. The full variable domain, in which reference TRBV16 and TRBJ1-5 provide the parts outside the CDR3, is GEEVAQTPKHLVRGEGQKAKLYCAPIKGHSYVFWYQQVLKNEFKFLISFQNENVFDETGMPKERFSAKCLPNSPCSLEIQATKLEDSAVYFCASSRETGGLAPQHFGDGTRLSIL.

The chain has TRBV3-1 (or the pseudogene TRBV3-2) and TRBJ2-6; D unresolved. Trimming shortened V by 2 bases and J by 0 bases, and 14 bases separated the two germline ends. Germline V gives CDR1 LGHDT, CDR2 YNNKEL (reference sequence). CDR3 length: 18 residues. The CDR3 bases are TGTGCCAGCAGCCAAACAGTCCCCCTGGGCTCTGGGGCCAACGTCCTGACTTTC. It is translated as CASSQTVPLGSGANVLTF.

The CDR3 reads CASSRDRGFYGYTF. For the CDR3, the DNA is TGTGCCAGCAGCCGGGACAGGGGGTTCTATGGCTACACCTTC. The rearrangement links TRBV5-4 to TRBJ1-2; 11 bases are a match to TRBD1. This CDR3 comprises 14 residues. Germline-derived CDR1 and CDR2 are SGHNT and YYREEE (reference sequence). The trim removed 4 bases at V and 4 bases at J, leaving 3 bases unmatched.

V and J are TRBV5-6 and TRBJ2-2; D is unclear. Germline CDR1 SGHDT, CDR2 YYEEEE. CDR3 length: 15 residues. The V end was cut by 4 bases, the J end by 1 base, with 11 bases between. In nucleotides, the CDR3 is TGTGCCAGCAGCCCGAAGGGTCTGAACACCGGGGAGCTGTTTTTT. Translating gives CASSPKGLNTGELFF.

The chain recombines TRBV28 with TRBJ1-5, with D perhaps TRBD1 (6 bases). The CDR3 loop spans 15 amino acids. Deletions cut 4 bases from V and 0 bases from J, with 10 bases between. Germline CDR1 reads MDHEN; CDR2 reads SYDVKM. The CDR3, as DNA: TGTGCCAGCAGTTCCTCAGGGGTTAGCAATCAGCCCCAGCATTTT. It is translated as CASSSSGVSNQPQHF. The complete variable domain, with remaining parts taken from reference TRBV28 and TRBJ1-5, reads DVKVTQSSRYLVKRTGEKVFLECVQDMDHENMFWYRQDPGLGLRLIYFSYDVKMKEKGDIPEGYSVSREKKERFSLILESASTNQTSMYLCASSSSGVSNQPQHFGDGTRLSIL.

As DNA, the CDR3 is TGTGCCAGCAGCCAACCGGCAGGGGCGATTCCCTTCTATGGCTACACCTTC. This encodes CASSQPAGAIPFYGYTF. The J gene is TRBJ1-2, the V gene TRBV4-2; D is perhaps TRBD1 (6 bases). Per germline, CDR1 LGHNA and CDR2 YNFKEQ. The CDR3 extends over 17 amino acids. The germline V and J ends were trimmed by 2 bases and 4 bases, with 20 bases remaining between them.

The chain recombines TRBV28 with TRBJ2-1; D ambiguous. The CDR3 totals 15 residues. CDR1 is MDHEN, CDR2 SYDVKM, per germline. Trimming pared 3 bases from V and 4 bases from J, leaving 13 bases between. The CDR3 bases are TGTGCCAGCAGTTTCTTGGGGAACAATTACAATGAGCAGTTCTTC. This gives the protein CASSFLGNNYNEQFF.

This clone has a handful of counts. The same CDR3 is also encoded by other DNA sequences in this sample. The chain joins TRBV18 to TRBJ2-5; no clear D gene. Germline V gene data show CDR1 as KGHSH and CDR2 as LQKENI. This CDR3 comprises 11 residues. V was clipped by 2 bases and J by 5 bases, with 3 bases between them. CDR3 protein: CASSPGETQYF. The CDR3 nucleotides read TGTGCCAGCTCACCAGGGGAGACCCAGTACTTC. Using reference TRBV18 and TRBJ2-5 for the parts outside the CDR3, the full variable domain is NAGVMQNPRHLVRRRGQEARLRCSPMKGHSHVYWYRQLPEEGLKFMVYLQKENIIDESGMPKERFSAEFPKEGPSILRIQQVVRGDSAAYFCASSPGETQYFGPGTRLLVL.

The CDR3 DNA reads TGTGCCGTCCCCGCCGGGACTAGCGGGATCACCGGGGAGCTGTTTTTT. Its translation is CAVPAGTSGITGELFF. The gene calls are TRBV19 and TRBJ2-2; 13 bases align to TRBD2. This CDR3 contains 16 residues. Losses at the gene ends were 11 bases for V and 4 bases for J; bases not matched to a gene: 10. Per the germline V gene, CDR1 is LNHDA and CDR2 is SQIVND (reference sequence). Combining the CDR3 with reference TRBV19 and TRBJ2-2 gives the whole variable domain DGGITQSPKYLFRKEGQNVTLSCEQNLNHDAMYWYRQDPGQGLRLIYYSQIVNDFQKGDIAEGYSVSREKKESFPLTVTSAQKNPTAFYLCAVPAGTSGITGELFFGEGSRLTVL.

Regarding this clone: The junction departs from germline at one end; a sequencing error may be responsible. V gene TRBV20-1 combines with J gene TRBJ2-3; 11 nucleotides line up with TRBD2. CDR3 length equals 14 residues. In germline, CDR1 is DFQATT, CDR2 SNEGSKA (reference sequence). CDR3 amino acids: CSASGAGLAEVPGF. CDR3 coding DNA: TGCAGTGCTAGTGGCGCGGGACTAGCGGAGGTCCCGGGGTTT.

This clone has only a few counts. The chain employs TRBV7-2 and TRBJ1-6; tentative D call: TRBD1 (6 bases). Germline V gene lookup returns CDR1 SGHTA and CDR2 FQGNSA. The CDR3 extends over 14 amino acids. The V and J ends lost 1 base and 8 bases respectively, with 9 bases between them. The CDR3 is CASSLEEGDSPLHF. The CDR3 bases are TGTGCCAGCAGCTTAGAGGAGGGGGATTCACCCCTCCACTTT.

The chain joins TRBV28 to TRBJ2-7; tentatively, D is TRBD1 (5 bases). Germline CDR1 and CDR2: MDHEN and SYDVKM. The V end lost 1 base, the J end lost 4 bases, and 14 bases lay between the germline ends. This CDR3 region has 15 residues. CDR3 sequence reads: CASSLSPGSSYEQYF. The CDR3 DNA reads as TGTGCCAGCAGTTTATCGCCAGGGTCATCTTACGAGCAGTACTTC.

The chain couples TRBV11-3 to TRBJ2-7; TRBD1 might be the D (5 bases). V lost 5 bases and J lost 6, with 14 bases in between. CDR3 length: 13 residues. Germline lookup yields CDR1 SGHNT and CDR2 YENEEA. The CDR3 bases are TGTGCCAGCAGCCAATTGACAGTGTCCGAGCAGTACTTC. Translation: CASSQLTVSEQYF.